The 20 T cell receptor beta chains reported below all come from one sample, sequenced in a study of identical twins. TCRdb re-analysed the 5' RACE reads in MiXCR, keeping a single row per CDR3 protein. The sample consists of about 470,000 distinct CDR3 sequences, around 24% of them appearing once. These data were also reused for a study on T cells expressing NK-cell markers.

Sequencing used CD4+ T cells sorted from blood. These receptors were collected from a woman under 30 in good health.

The table lists this clonotype with a few counts. One end of the junction fails to match germline, which may point to a read error. The V gene is TRBV9, the J gene TRBJ2-1, with D perhaps TRBD1 or TRBD2 (6 bases each). CDR1 is SGDLS, CDR2 YYNGEE, per germline. The CDR3 totals 16 residues. CDR3 DNA sequence: TGTGCCAGCAGCCTAGGGGGGCGGCCATCCTCCAATGAGCAGTTCTTC. It encodes CASSLGGRPSSNEQFF.

The table lists this clonotype with a few counts. The rearrangement uses TRBV7-2 and TRBJ2-1; D perhaps matches TRBD2 (6 bases). Germline V gives CDR1 SGHTA, CDR2 FQGNSA. The length of the CDR3 is 18 residues. The V gene lost 5 bases and the J gene lost 7 bases, with 27 bases spanning the gap. The CDR3 loop is CASSISIFTGGMGNEQFF. CDR3 nucleotide sequence: TGTGCCAGCAGCATATCGATATTTACGGGCGGGATGGGGAATGAGCAGTTCTTC.

This clonotype occurred a few times. The V gene is TRBV20-1, the J gene TRBJ1-5; a possible D gene is TRBD1 (6 bases). From germline, CDR1 is DFQATT and CDR2 SNEGSKA (reference sequence). Trimming took 2 bases from V and 5 from J, leaving 10 bases between them. The CDR3 spans 13 residues. CDR3 region: CSARQDRYQPQHF. As DNA, the CDR3 is TGCAGTGCTAGACAGGACAGATATCAGCCCCAGCATTTT.

The chain employs TRBV30 and TRBJ2-7; tentatively, D is TRBD1 (5 bases). CDR3 length equals 15 residues. Germline V gene lookup returns CDR1 GTSNPN and CDR2 SVGIG (reference sequence). The V end lost 3 bases, the J end lost 3 bases, and 18 bases lay between the germline ends. The CDR3 here is CAWSASPGSRYEQYF. The CDR3, as DNA: TGTGCCTGGAGCGCCTCCCCAGGGTCCCGCTACGAGCAGTACTTC.

This clonotype was observed a few times. The chain is built from TRBV7-9 and TRBJ1-1; D is uncertain. Germline V gives CDR1 SEHNR, CDR2 FQNEAQ (reference sequence). There are 15 residues in the CDR3. Between the trimmed V and J ends, which lost 4 bases and 1 base, there was a span of 13 bases. The CDR3 spells CASSSGPQRNTEAFF. Written as DNA, the CDR3 is TGTGCCAGCAGCTCCGGACCACAGAGGAACACTGAAGCTTTCTTT. The full variable domain, with the rest looked up from reference TRBV7-9 and TRBJ1-1, is DTGVSQNPRHKITKRGQNVTFRCDPISEHNRLYWYRQTLGQGPEFLTYFQNEAQLEKSRLLSDRFSAERPKGSFSTLEIQRTEQGDSAMYLCASSSGPQRNTEAFFGQGTRLTVV.

This clonotype was recorded a few times. The V and J genes are TRBV3-1 and TRBJ1-2; perhaps TRBD1 as D (5 bases). This CDR3 is built from 13 residues. Germline V gene lookup returns CDR1 LGHDT and CDR2 YNNKEL (reference sequence). V gave up 6 bases and J gave up 2 bases, with 10 bases separating them. This CDR3 is CASRHGGNYGYTF. CDR3 nucleotide sequence: TGTGCCAGCAGACACGGGGGGAACTATGGCTACACCTTC. Drawing the rest from reference TRBV3-1 and TRBJ1-2, the complete variable domain is DTAVSQTPKYLVTQMGNDKSIKCEQNLGHDTMYWYKQDSKKFLKIMFSYNNKELIINETVPNRFSPKSPDKAHLNLHINSLELGDSAVYFCASRHGGNYGYTFGSGTRLTVV.

V gene TRBV4-3 combines with J gene TRBJ1-1; D possibly corresponds to TRBD1 (5 bases). In germline, CDR1 is LGHNA, CDR2 YSLEER. CDR3 size: 17 residues. V was clipped by 0 bases and J by 0 bases, with 14 bases between them. The CDR3 spells CASSQDMGRDMNTEAFF. The CDR3 bases are TGCGCCAGCAGCCAAGATATGGGCAGGGATATGAACACTGAAGCTTTCTTT.

This clonotype was seen a few times. The rearrangement joins TRBV7-2 to TRBJ1-1; D unresolved. Germline assignment: CDR1 SGHTA and CDR2 FQGNSA. The CDR3 is 15 amino acids. The V and J ends lost 2 bases and 0 bases respectively, with 10 bases between them. Here the CDR3 reads CASSLTPVMNTEAFF. CDR3 DNA: TGTGCCAGCAGCTTAACCCCGGTGATGAACACTGAAGCTTTCTTT.

The chain is built from TRBV5-5 and TRBJ1-5; 7 bases are a match to TRBD1. With 2 bases clipped from V and 4 bases from J, the junction kept 3 bases outside the gene matches. The germline V gene encodes CDR1 SGHKS and CDR2 YYEKEE (reference sequence). This CDR3 has 14 residues. CDR3 protein: CASSFLTGNQPQHF. In DNA form, the CDR3 reads TGTGCCAGCAGCTTTCTGACAGGGAATCAGCCCCAGCATTTT.

The table lists this clonotype with a few counts. The chain employs TRBV20-1 and TRBJ2-1; unclear D gene. V lost 5 bases to trimming and J lost 6 bases, with 8 bases between them. Germline V gene data show CDR1 as DFQATT and CDR2 as SNEGSKA (reference sequence). The CDR3 totals 11 residues. In DNA, the CDR3 is TGCAGTGCTGTTGACGGCAATGAGCAGTTCTTC. Translating gives CSAVDGNEQFF.

A few counts support this clonotype. The chain couples TRBV7-9 to TRBJ1-6, with 8 positions matching TRBD1. The CDR3 has 15 residues. Trimming removed 6 bases from V and 2 bases from J; junction bases left unmatched: 3. CDR1 is SEHNR and CDR2 is FQNEAQ in the germline V gene (reference sequence). The CDR3: CASSLTGAYNSPLHF. The CDR3, as DNA: TGTGCCAGCAGTTTGACAGGGGCCTATAATTCACCCCTCCACTTT.

Only one count was recorded for this clonotype. V gene TRBV3-1 combines with J gene TRBJ2-6; either TRBD1 or TRBD2 may supply D (5 bases each). The CDR3 covers 17 residues. Germline V gene sequence: CDR1 LGHDT, CDR2 YNNKEL (reference sequence). V gave up 0 bases and J gave up 3 bases, with 12 bases separating them. Written as DNA, the CDR3 is TGTGCCAGCAGCCAAGAGGGGGATACGAATGGGGCCAACGTCCTGACTTTC. Protein: CASSQEGDTNGANVLTF.

This clonotype came up a few times. The rearrangement uses TRBV6-2 or TRBV6-3 and TRBJ2-7; a possible D gene is TRBD2 (7 bases). V lost 7 bases and J 5 bases, leaving 18 bases between the germline ends. The germline V gene encodes CDR1 MNHEY and CDR2 SVGEGT. The CDR3 is 14 amino acids. The CDR3 nucleotides read TGTGCCAGCACCGACCGGGGGGCGGACCACGAGCAGTACTTC. Translation gives CASTDRGADHEQYF.

V usage is TRBV20-1 and J usage is TRBJ2-5, with D possibly TRBD1 on 6 matching bases. The V end lost 2 bases, the J end lost 5 bases, and 15 bases lay between the germline ends. The CDR3 is 14 residues long. Germline loops: CDR1 DFQATT, CDR2 SNEGSKA (reference sequence). The CDR3 region is CSARSDPGAETQYF. The CDR3 DNA reads as TGCAGTGCTAGATCGGACCCAGGGGCGGAGACCCAGTACTTC.

This clonotype was seen more than once but under ten times. The gene calls are TRBV10-3 and TRBJ2-7, with 7 bases fitting TRBD1. The CDR3 has 14 residues. J lost 3 bases, V lost 4 bases, and 6 bases had no gene match. Per germline, CDR1 ENHRY and CDR2 SYGVKD. CDR3 loop: CAISGSGTVYEQYF. The CDR3 bases are TGTGCCATCAGTGGTTCCGGGACAGTCTACGAGCAGTACTTC.

In this sample, this clonotype turned up a few times. The chain joins TRBV7-3 to TRBJ2-3; D not certain. Between the trimmed V and J ends, which lost 4 bases and 0 bases, there was a span of 8 bases. Per germline, CDR1 SGHTA and CDR2 FQGTGA. This CDR3 is built from 14 residues. DNA for the CDR3: TGTGCCAGCAGCTCCGCCCAAAGCACAGATACGCAGTATTTT. This gives the protein CASSSAQSTDTQYF.

This clonotype was counted only a few times. The CDR3 protein is CAIKGGAVETQYF. The CDR3 DNA sequence: TGTGCCATCAAGGGGGGGGCCGTAGAGACCCAGTACTTC. The chain carries TRBV10-3 and TRBJ2-5; D perhaps matches TRBD2 (7 bases). This CDR3 spans 13 amino acids. Germline values: CDR1 ENHRY, CDR2 SYGVKD. With 7 bases removed from V and 4 bases from J, the gap between germline ends came to 13 bases.

The chain uses TRBV12-5 and TRBJ2-7; D is unresolved. CDR1 LGHNT and CDR2 FRNRAP come from the germline V gene. V was pared by 2 bases and J by 7 bases, with 9 bases between. CDR3 length: 12 residues. CDR3 amino acids: CASGLTGWEQYF. The CDR3 DNA is TGTGCTAGTGGTTTGACTGGCTGGGAGCAGTACTTC.

The J gene is TRBJ2-3, the V gene TRBV28; TRBD1 matches at 9 bases. This CDR3 has 15 amino acids. Germline trimming cut 9 bases from V and 5 bases from J; bases unmatched to any gene: 12. Germline V gene data show CDR1 as MDHEN and CDR2 as SYDVKM. The chain's CDR3 is CASSYPGQGRDTQYF. The CDR3, as DNA: TGTGCCAGTTCCTATCCGGGACAGGGCAGAGATACGCAGTATTTT.

The table lists this clonotype with a few counts. The gene calls are TRBV5-1 and TRBJ2-5; 11 nucleotides match TRBD2. CDR3 size: 18 residues. CDR1 is SGHRS and CDR2 is YFSETQ in the germline V gene. V lost 4 bases and J lost 1; bases outside the gene matches: 12. CDR3 loop: CASSGRLAGRLAQETQYF. In DNA form, the CDR3 reads TGCGCCAGCAGCGGTAGACTAGCGGGAAGACTGGCCCAAGAGACCCAGTACTTC.